This TCR beta chain was captured in a study of regulatory T cells in long-lasting Graves disease. The CDR3 is 13 residues long. Germline lookup yields CDR1 WNHNN and CDR2 SYGVQD (reference sequence). The V end was cut by 6 bases, the J end by 6 bases, with 14 bases between. Construction of the TCR beta libraries employed iRepertoire HTBI primers in conjunction with Arm-PCR of CDR3 regions. TCRdb reanalysed the multiplex PCR reads using MiXCR and keeps one entry per CDR3 protein. This table holds around 480,000 distinct CDR3 sequences, around 15% found once. About this clonotype: Its antigen is as yet unknown.

Time point reported: newly diagnosed GD, antithyroid drugs for less than 3 months. TCR sequences were obtained from RNA taken from PBMCs. Study results and limitations: TRBV28, TRBJ1-2 and TRBJ2-5 were favored in persistent disease.

Another study also made use of these data, one on T cells in Graves' hyperthyroidism and ophthalmopathy. That study reports: The study used the HTBI primer set for a first-round RT-PCR of the TCR CDR3. Ophthalmopathy was separated from stable hyperthyroidism by a 13 V-J model.

Here the sequenced sample was peripheral blood mononuclear cells (PBMCs), taken at new diagnosis, from a patient treated with antithyroid drugs. The rearrangement joins TRBV10-1 to TRBJ1-2; D is perhaps TRBD1 (5 bases). The source of this sequence is a woman in her forties or fifties with Graves disease. Here the CDR3 reads CASSALQAHGYTF. DNA for the CDR3: TGCGCCAGCAGCGCTCTACAGGCCCATGGCTACACCTTC.